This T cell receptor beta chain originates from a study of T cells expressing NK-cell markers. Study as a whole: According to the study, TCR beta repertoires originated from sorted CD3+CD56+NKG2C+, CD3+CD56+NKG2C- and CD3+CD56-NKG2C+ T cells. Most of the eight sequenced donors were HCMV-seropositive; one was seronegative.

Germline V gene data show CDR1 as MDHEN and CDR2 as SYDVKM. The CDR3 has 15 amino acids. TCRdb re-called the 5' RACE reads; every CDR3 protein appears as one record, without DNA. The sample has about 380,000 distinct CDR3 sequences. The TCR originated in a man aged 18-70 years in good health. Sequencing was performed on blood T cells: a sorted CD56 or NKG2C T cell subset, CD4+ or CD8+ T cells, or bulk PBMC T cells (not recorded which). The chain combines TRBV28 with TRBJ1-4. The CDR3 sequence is CASSLAGQRNEKLFF. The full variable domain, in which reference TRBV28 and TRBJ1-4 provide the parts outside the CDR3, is DVKVTQSSRYLVKRTGEKVFLECVQDMDHENMFWYRQDPGLGLRLIYFSYDVKMKEKGDIPEGYSVSREKKERFSLILESASTNQTSMYLCASSLAGQRNEKLFFGSGTQLSVL.